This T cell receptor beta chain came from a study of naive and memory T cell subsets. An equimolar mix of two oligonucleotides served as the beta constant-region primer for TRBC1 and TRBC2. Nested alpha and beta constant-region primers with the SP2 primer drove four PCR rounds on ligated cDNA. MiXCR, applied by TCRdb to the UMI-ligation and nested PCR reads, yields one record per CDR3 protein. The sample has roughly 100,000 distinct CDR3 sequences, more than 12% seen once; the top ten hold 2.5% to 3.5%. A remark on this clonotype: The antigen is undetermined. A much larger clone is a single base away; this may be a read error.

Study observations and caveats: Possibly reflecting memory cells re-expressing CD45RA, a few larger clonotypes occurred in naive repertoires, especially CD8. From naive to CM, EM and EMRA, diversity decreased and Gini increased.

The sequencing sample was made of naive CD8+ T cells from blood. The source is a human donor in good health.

CDR3 sequence: CASIPLAGGSEAFF. The CDR3, as DNA: TGTGCCAGCATCCCCCTGGCCGGGGGCTCTGAAGCTTTCTTT. V and J are TRBV4-2 and TRBJ1-1, with D perhaps matching TRBD1 (6 bases). The CDR3 length is 14 residues. V lost 7 bases and J 6 bases, leaving 18 bases between the germline ends. Germline lookup yields CDR1 LGHNA and CDR2 YNFKEQ.